These 32 T cell receptor beta chains share one sample of origin, sequenced in a study of regulatory T cells in long-lasting Graves disease. Regarding time point: newly diagnosed GD, antithyroid drugs for less than 3 months. From RNA extracted from PBMCs, the TCR library was made. Library construction for TCR beta used iRepertoire HTBI primers and Arm-PCR of CDR3 regions. TCRdb processed the multiplex PCR reads anew with MiXCR; each CDR3 protein has one entry. The repertoire includes roughly 420,000 distinct CDR3 sequences, 15% to 18% of them detected once, and around a fifth sits in the top ten. The sample was peripheral blood mononuclear cells (PBMCs), taken at new diagnosis, from a patient treated with antithyroid drugs. Receptor source: a female donor with Graves disease.

In its sample, this clonotype was seen many times. The chain employs TRBV6-2 or TRBV6-3 and TRBJ1-2; TRBD1 might be the D (6 bases). CDR1 is MNHEY and CDR2 is SVGEGT in the germline V gene. CDR3 length: 17 amino acids. Trimming took 5 bases from V and 8 from J, leaving 27 bases between them. CDR3 loop: CASSHPNRDKSGGGYTF. CDR3 bases: TGTGCCAGCAGTCACCCGAATCGGGACAAGAGTGGTGGCGGCTACACCTTC.

This clonotype was seen once. The V call is TRBV14, the J call TRBJ1-2; D is unresolved. Germline-derived CDR1 and CDR2 are SGHDN and FVKESK. Deletions cut 3 bases from V and 3 bases from J, with 8 bases between. The CDR3 is made up of 13 amino acids. CDR3: CASSQDLYYGYTF. The DNA for the CDR3 is TGTGCCAGCAGCCAGGACCTTTACTATGGCTACACCTTC.

This clonotype was seen many times. The chain links TRBV7-2 to TRBJ2-1; D may be TRBD2 (6 bases). Trimming removed 5 bases from V and 7 bases from J, with 21 bases in between. Germline CDR1 is SGHTA and CDR2 is FQGNSA. CDR3 size: 16 residues. CDR3 region: CASSPKSGGVGNEQFF. CDR3 sequence (DNA): TGTGCCAGCAGCCCCAAAAGCGGAGGGGTTGGGAATGAGCAGTTCTTC.

This clonotype has only a few counts. This sequence joins TRBV6-1 and TRBJ1-4; D uncertain. The CDR3 loop spans 10 amino acids. Germline V gene lookup returns CDR1 MNHNS and CDR2 SASEGT. V lost 0 bases and J lost 11, with 1 base in between. This chain's CDR3 is CASSEAKLFF. In DNA, the CDR3 is TGTGCCAGCAGTGAAGCGAAACTGTTTTTT.

The chain couples TRBV7-6 to TRBJ1-1; D ambiguous. This CDR3 comprises 14 residues. V shed 6 bases and J shed 1 base, with 12 bases lying between them. Germline V lookup: CDR1 SGHVS, CDR2 FNYEAQ. Here the CDR3 DNA reads TGTGCCAGCAGTGTGGTCACCCAGAACACTGAAGCTTTCTTT. It translates to CASSVVTQNTEAFF.

The chain recombines TRBV11-2 with TRBJ1-3; TRBD1 is a possible D gene (5 bases). V lost 5 bases to trimming and J lost 0 bases, with 8 bases between them. Germline V gene lookup returns CDR1 SGHAT and CDR2 FQNNGV. This CDR3 is built from 14 residues. The CDR3 here is CASSIRVSGNTIYF. Written as DNA, the CDR3 is TGTGCCAGCAGCATCAGGGTCTCTGGAAACACCATATATTTT.

This clonotype was seen a handful of times. V and J are TRBV5-1 and TRBJ1-1; weak D call: TRBD1 (5 bases). V lost 0 bases to trimming and J lost 4 bases, with 16 bases between them. Germline assignment: CDR1 SGHRS and CDR2 YFSETQ. The CDR3 consists of 16 residues. CDR3 bases: TGCGCCAGCAGCTTGGCAAGTGGGGGGGTTACCACTGAAGCTTTCTTT. This codes for CASSLASGGVTTEAFF.

The rearrangement joins TRBV12-3 or TRBV12-4 to TRBJ2-1; 12 bases agree with TRBD1. The CDR3 has 19 amino acids. J gave up 5 bases and V 5 bases, and 16 bases lay outside the gene matches. CDR3 DNA sequence: TGTGCCAGCAGTAACCCGGGACAGGGGGCGCCCACCGGTGACAATGAGCAGTTCTTC. This encodes CASSNPGQGAPTGDNEQFF.

The V gene is TRBV5-6, the J gene TRBJ2-1, with D hard to call. CDR3 length equals 15 residues. Per germline, CDR1 SGHDT and CDR2 YYEEEE. V was cut by 1 base and J by 0 bases, with 8 bases left in between. The CDR3 DNA reads TGTGCCAGCAGCTTGCGGCGCTACTCCTACAATGAGCAGTTCTTC. Encoded protein: CASSLRRYSYNEQFF.

This clonotype was seen repeatedly, ten times or more. This rearrangement joins TRBV5-1 to TRBJ1-2, with 10 bases that match TRBD1. Germline V gene lookup returns CDR1 SGHRS and CDR2 YFSETQ. The CDR3 contains 14 residues. V was clipped by 3 bases and J by 6 bases; unmatched bases: 5. The chain's CDR3 is CASSYQTGGHGYTF. In nucleotides, the CDR3 is TGCGCCAGCAGCTACCAGACAGGGGGCCATGGCTACACCTTC.

With regard to this clonotype: A much larger clonotype is one base distant, so this may be a read error. The chain carries TRBV11-2 and TRBJ1-2, with unresolved D. CDR3 length equals 16 residues. Germline V lookup: CDR1 SGHAT, CDR2 FQNNGV. For the CDR3, the DNA is TGTGCCAGCAGCTTAAAGTTCCCACCGGCTAACTATGGCCACACCTTC. Its protein product is CASSLKFPPANYGHTF.

This clonotype was seen repeatedly, ten times or more. The chain joins TRBV7-2 to TRBJ2-3; D is tentatively TRBD1 or TRBD2 (5 bases each). Trimming took off 5 bases at V and 4 bases at J, with 37 bases between the two ends. Germline assignment: CDR1 SGHTA and CDR2 FQGNSA. The CDR3 loop spans 22 amino acids. Written as DNA, the CDR3 is TGTGCCAGCAGCACGCGACCCCGTCGGGGCAGGTGGGGTGTTTTGAGTGCAGATACGCAGTATTTT. It yields the protein CASSTRPRRGRWGVLSADTQYF.

The chain combines TRBV20-1 with TRBJ1-3; 9 bases align to TRBD1. The CDR3 length is 17 residues. V lost 4 bases, J lost 4 bases, and 14 bases stayed unmatched. CDR1 DFQATT and CDR2 SNEGSKA come from the germline V gene (reference sequence). The CDR3 nucleotides read TGCAGTGCTAAAACCCGGGACAGGGAGTCAAGGGGAAACACCATATATTTT. Translated: CSAKTRDRESRGNTIYF.

This clonotype was detected ten times or more. V gene TRBV7-2 combines with J gene TRBJ2-1; D is perhaps TRBD2 (6 bases). This CDR3 region has 16 residues. Germline V gene lookup returns CDR1 SGHTA and CDR2 FQGNSA. The ends were cut back, 5 bases at V and 8 bases at J, with 22 bases in the middle. This CDR3 reads CASSRGLRERGYEQFF. CDR3 in DNA: TGTGCCAGCAGCCGGGGTTTGCGGGAAAGAGGGTATGAGCAGTTCTTC.

This sequence joins TRBV10-3 and TRBJ2-1; TRBD2 agrees at 11 bases. V trimming: 1 base; J trimming: 2 bases; junction bases outside the gene matches: 7. This CDR3 region has 18 residues. Germline CDR1 is ENHRY and CDR2 is SYGVKD. CDR3 sequence (DNA): TGTGCCATCAGTGAGTATGTTAGCGGGGGGGCCGCCTACAATGAGCAGTTCTTC. Its translation is CAISEYVSGGAAYNEQFF.

This clonotype was counted many times. J is TRBJ1-1 and V is TRBV2; TRBD1 aligns across 9 bases. CDR1 and CDR2 (germline): SNHLY, FYNNEI. The V gene end was trimmed by 9 bases and the J gene end by 3 bases; junction bases not matched to a gene: 5. This CDR3 is built from 13 residues. As DNA, the CDR3 is TGTGCCAGTAGACAGGGGGAGGACACTGAAGCTTTCTTT. As protein: CASRQGEDTEAFF. The entire variable domain, with the rest obtained from reference TRBV2 and TRBJ1-1, is as follows: EPEVTQTPSHQVTQMGQEVILRCVPISNHLYFYWYRQILGQKVEFLVSFYNNEISEKSEIFDDQFSVERPDGSNFTLKIRSTKLEDSAMYFCASRQGEDTEAFFGQGTRLTVV.

CDR3 loop: CASTSDRRNYGYTF. In nucleotides, the CDR3 is TGTGCCAGTACCTCTGACAGGCGTAACTATGGCTACACCTTC. This chain joins TRBV19 and TRBJ1-2; perhaps TRBD1 as D (6 bases). Per the germline V gene, CDR1 is LNHDA and CDR2 is SQIVND (reference sequence). Trimming removed 7 bases from V and 1 base from J, with 13 bases in between. This CDR3 contains 14 residues.

There are many counts of this clonotype. The CDR3 here is CASSYRLQDSGNTIYF. Here the CDR3 DNA reads TGTGCCAGCAGTTACAGACTTCAGGATTCTGGAAACACCATATATTTT. The chain links TRBV12-3 or TRBV12-4 to TRBJ1-3; D is uncertain. The length of the CDR3 is 16 residues. Trimming cost V 4 bases and J 1 base, with 14 bases left between them.

This clonotype was seen at least ten times. The chain recombines TRBV11-3 with TRBJ2-3; possible D gene TRBD1, 5 bases. V lost 5 bases and J lost 6, with 21 bases in between. The CDR3 length is 16 residues. Looked up from germline, CDR1 is SGHNT and CDR2 is YENEEA. CDR3 residues: CASSPESGNPSDTQYF. In DNA, the CDR3 is TGTGCCAGCAGCCCGGAGTCAGGGAATCCCTCCGATACGCAGTATTTT.

This clonotype was seen at least ten times. The gene calls are TRBV28 and TRBJ2-5, with 7 bases fitting TRBD2. The V segment lost 7 bases and the J segment 7 bases; nucleotides outside the gene matches: 12. This CDR3 comprises 14 residues. CDR1 is MDHEN and CDR2 is SYDVKM in the germline V gene. Here the CDR3 DNA reads TGTGCCAGCACCCCCGGGGAGGGGTCGGCGACCCAGTACTTC. Translated: CASTPGEGSATQYF.

The table lists this clonotype with many counts. The genes are TRBV2 and TRBJ1-5; D may be TRBD1 (6 bases). Germline V gene sequence: CDR1 SNHLY, CDR2 FYNNEI. V lost 4 bases to trimming and J lost 4 bases, with 14 bases between them. The CDR3 has 15 amino acids. The CDR3 here is CASSGTGGGNQPQHF. The CDR3 DNA reads TGTGCCAGCAGTGGTACGGGAGGGGGAAATCAGCCCCAGCATTTT. Full variable domain (outside the CDR3, taken from reference TRBV2 and TRBJ1-5): EPEVTQTPSHQVTQMGQEVILRCVPISNHLYFYWYRQILGQKVEFLVSFYNNEISEKSEIFDDQFSVERPDGSNFTLKIRSTKLEDSAMYFCASSGTGGGNQPQHFGDGTRLSIL.

This clonotype was found many times. This sequence joins TRBV12-5 and TRBJ1-1; tentative D call: TRBD1 (6 bases). Germline V CDR1 and CDR2: LGHNT, FRNRAP. CDR3 length equals 17 residues. Trimming removed 7 bases from V and 0 bases from J, with 21 bases in between. CDR3 nucleotide sequence: TGTGCTAGTGTTACGGACAGATTGGAATTCATGAACACTGAAGCTTTCTTT. Translation: CASVTDRLEFMNTEAFF.

This clonotype was seen at least ten times. The chain employs TRBV2 and TRBJ1-4; no firm D call. CDR1 and CDR2 from the germline V gene are SNHLY and FYNNEI. V was clipped by 8 bases and J by 5 bases, with 9 bases between them. CDR3 length equals 12 residues. The CDR3 loop reads CASRGLNEKLFF. The CDR3 DNA reads as TGTGCCAGCCGCGGACTAAATGAAAAACTGTTTTTT.

This chain links TRBV12-3 or TRBV12-4 with TRBJ2-2; TRBD2 matches 11 bases. The CDR3 covers 16 residues. V was pared by 10 bases and J by 0 bases, with 7 bases of the junction left unmatched. The CDR3 reads CATGGSGRANTGELFF. The DNA of the CDR3 is TGTGCCACGGGGGGTAGCGGGAGGGCGAACACCGGGGAGCTGTTTTTT.

The chain couples TRBV6-1 to TRBJ2-5; D may be TRBD1 (5 bases). Germline CDR1 is MNHNS and CDR2 is SASEGT. The ends were cut back, 6 bases at V and 2 bases at J, with 10 bases in the middle. The CDR3 length is 13 residues. CDR3 coding DNA: TGTGCCAGCAGCCGACAGCGACAAGAGACCCAGTACTTC. Its protein product is CASSRQRQETQYF.

The chain combines TRBV20-1 with TRBJ2-2; the match to TRBD2 covers 10 bases. The CDR3 totals 14 residues. Trimming cost V 8 bases and J 3 bases; bases outside gene matches: 6. Germline V lookup: CDR1 DFQATT, CDR2 SNEGSKA (reference sequence). The CDR3 is CSLLAGVDTGELFF. CDR3 sequence (DNA): TGCAGTCTCCTAGCGGGGGTAGACACCGGGGAGCTGTTTTTT.

This clonotype was seen a handful of times. It may be a read error: a sequence one base away is much more abundant. V is TRBV7-6 and J is TRBJ2-3; D may be TRBD2 (6 bases). Deletions cut 7 bases from V and 4 bases from J, with 15 bases between. Germline assignment: CDR1 SGHVS and CDR2 FNYEAQ. The CDR3 has 14 amino acids. CDR3: CASNRLVMPDTQYF. The CDR3 nucleotides are TGTGCCAGCAATAGACTAGTGATGCCAGATACGCAGTATTTT.

On this clonotype itself: At one boundary the junction diverges from the germline segment, which might be a read error. CDR3: CASGLDWQGRTGYEQFF. As DNA, the CDR3 is TGCGCCAGCGGCTTGGATTGGCAGGGCCGAACCGGCTATGAGCAGTTCTTC. This sequence joins TRBV5-1 and TRBJ2-1; D perhaps matches TRBD1 (5 bases). CDR1 is SGHRS, CDR2 YFSETQ, per germline. The CDR3 is 17 amino acids.

This clonotype was seen a handful of times. The chain joins TRBV18 to TRBJ2-7; no firm D call. V gave up 3 bases and J gave up 1 base, with 16 bases separating them. The CDR3 loop spans 16 amino acids. Looked up from germline, CDR1 is KGHSH and CDR2 is LQKENI. The CDR3 DNA reads as TGTGCCAGCTCACCCGAGGACGGATATCTATCCTACGAGCAGTACTTC. This gives the protein CASSPEDGYLSYEQYF.

This clonotype was counted between two and nine times. The rearrangement uses TRBV6-1 and TRBJ2-1; unclear D gene. From germline, CDR1 is MNHNS and CDR2 SASEGT. Trimming pared 6 bases from V and 4 bases from J, leaving 10 bases between. This CDR3 region has 13 residues. CDR3 bases: TGTGCCAGCAGCCCCGAGGAGTACAATGAGCAGTTCTTC. This gives the protein CASSPEEYNEQFF.

This clonotype was picked up many times. The V and J genes are TRBV2 and TRBJ2-1; D is unclear. Germline V gene lookup returns CDR1 SNHLY and CDR2 FYNNEI. CDR3 length: 12 residues. V was trimmed by 2 bases and J by 9 bases, leaving 8 bases between them. The CDR3 nucleotides are TGTGCCAGCAGTGAATTTGTAGGTGAGCAGTTCTTC. Its translation: CASSEFVGEQFF.

This clonotype was seen many times. The chain couples TRBV28 to TRBJ2-1; D tentatively reads TRBD1 or TRBD2 (5 bases each). Germline V gives CDR1 MDHEN, CDR2 SYDVKM. This CDR3 is built from 13 residues. V lost 10 bases, J lost 10 bases, and 20 bases lay in between. CDR3 amino acids: CATHRGVRGEQFF. CDR3 sequence (DNA): TGTGCCACCCACAGAGGGGTCCGGGGCGAGCAGTTCTTC.